The 19 T cell receptor beta chains presented below share a single source sample, sequenced in a study of blood T cell repertoires in COVID-19. Profiled with immunoSEQ multiplex PCR; TCRdb holds only in-frame clones, not every one. The sample yields about 220,000 clones, 82% seen once. The source material was PBMCs or T cells enriched from blood (not recorded which). The receptor source for this set is an older woman who had recovered from COVID-19.

The rearrangement links TRBV2 to TRBJ2-2; 7 nucleotides agree with TRBD1. The germline V gene has CDR1 SNHLY and CDR2 FYNNEI. This CDR3 comprises 17 residues. J was trimmed by 0 bases and V by 6 bases; bases with no gene match: 10. CDR3 coding DNA: TGTGCCAGCAGAGGAACTAGGACAGGCGCGAACACCGGGGAGCTGTTTTTT. Amino acids: CASRGTRTGANTGELFF.

The chain is built from TRBV6-5 and TRBJ2-5; 9 nucleotides align to TRBD2. Germline V lookup: CDR1 MNHEY, CDR2 SVGAGI. V dropped 0 bases and J dropped 4; count of bases not matched to a gene: 6. The CDR3 is made up of 16 amino acids. The CDR3 loop is CASSYSRAGGRETQYF. CDR3 DNA sequence: TGTGCCAGCAGTTACTCGAGGGCGGGGGGGAGAGAGACCCAGTACTTC.

V gene TRBV24-1 combines with J gene TRBJ1-2; D not resolved. V was shortened by 2 bases and J by 2 bases, with 8 bases between the two germline ends. The CDR3 covers 14 residues. Germline values: CDR1 KGHDR, CDR2 SFDVKD. The CDR3 coding sequence is TGTGCCACCAGTGATTCCCACAACAACTATGGCTACACCTTC. Amino acid sequence: CATSDSHNNYGYTF.

This chain links TRBV18 with TRBJ1-2; tentatively, D is TRBD1 (5 bases). CDR3 size: 14 residues. V was shortened by 0 bases and J by 6 bases, with 11 bases between the two germline ends. Germline V gene data show CDR1 as KGHSH and CDR2 as LQKENI. The DNA of the CDR3 is TGTGCCAGCTCACCACCGGGCCGGGGGGATGGCTACACCTTC. Protein: CASSPPGRGDGYTF.

This chain connects TRBV15 to TRBJ1-2, with D hard to call. The CDR3 is made up of 12 amino acids. Germline V gene lookup returns CDR1 LNHNV and CDR2 YYDKDF (reference sequence). Trimming took off 0 bases at V and 6 bases at J, with 5 bases between the two ends. Here the CDR3 reads CATSRDQNGYTF. CDR3 sequence (DNA): TGTGCCACCAGCAGAGATCAGAATGGCTACACCTTC.

The CDR3, as DNA: TGTGCCAGCAGTTTAGCTACACGGAGAGGCTACACCTTC. Protein: CASSLATRRGYTF. The rearrangement links TRBV12-3 or TRBV12-4 to TRBJ1-2; D is unresolved. V lost 0 bases, J lost 8 bases, and 10 bases lay in between. This CDR3 is 13 amino acids long.

V usage is TRBV29-1 and J usage is TRBJ1-1; D possibly corresponds to TRBD1 (6 bases). Per the germline V gene, CDR1 is SQVTM and CDR2 is ANQGSEA. This CDR3 region has 16 residues. Trimming stripped 7 bases from V and 0 bases from J, with 21 bases between. CDR3 region: CSGALDGTLMNTEAFF. CDR3 in DNA: TGCAGCGGGGCCTTGGACGGGACACTCATGAACACTGAAGCTTTCTTT. Filled out from reference TRBV29-1 and TRBJ1-1, the complete variable domain reads SAVISQKPSRDICQRGTSLTIQCQVDSQVTMMFWYRQQPGQSLTLIATANQGSEATYESGFVIDKFPISRPNLTFSTLTVSNMSPEDSSIYLCSGALDGTLMNTEAFFGQGTRLTVV.

The chain joins TRBV7-2 to TRBJ2-7; 7 nucleotides agree with TRBD1. This CDR3 has 16 amino acids. Germline CDR1 and CDR2: SGHTA and FQGNSA. With 5 bases clipped from V and 9 bases from J, the junction kept 19 bases outside the gene matches. CDR3: CASSIDVGTALYSQYF. As DNA, the CDR3 is TGTGCCAGCAGCATCGACGTCGGGACAGCCCTCTACTCGCAGTACTTC.

This clone was picked up many times. This chain joins TRBV11-2 and TRBJ1-2; the match to TRBD1 covers 7 bases. Losses at the gene ends were 6 bases for V and 7 bases for J; bases not matched to a gene: 8. The CDR3 spans 13 residues. Germline V CDR1 and CDR2: SGHAT, FQNNGV. The CDR3 sequence is CASRHTGQVGYTF. The CDR3 region has the DNA TGTGCCAGCAGGCATACCGGACAGGTTGGCTACACCTTC.

The table lists this clone with a few counts. The rearrangement uses TRBV5-5 and TRBJ1-1; D remains unclear. CDR1 and CDR2 from the germline V gene are SGHKS and YYEKEE (reference sequence). Trimming stripped 4 bases from V and 1 base from J, with 5 bases between. The CDR3 is made up of 12 amino acids. CDR3 loop: CASSPRNTEAFF. CDR3 coding DNA: TGTGCCAGCAGCCCGAGGAACACTGAAGCTTTCTTT.

The CDR3 DNA reads TGCGCCAGCAGCCAAGATAAGCGGTACGAGCAGTACTTC. This encodes CASSQDKRYEQYF. The rearrangement links TRBV4-1 to TRBJ2-7; tentatively, D is TRBD2 (5 bases). The CDR3 length is 13 residues. Germline V CDR1 and CDR2: MGHRA, YSYEKL. With 0 bases removed from V and 4 bases from J, the gap between germline ends came to 7 bases.

Concerning this clone: An end of the junction does not agree with germline; a read error may underlie this. V is TRBV2 and J is TRBJ1-2, with D possibly TRBD1 on 5 matching bases. CDR3 size: 14 residues. The germline V gene has CDR1 SNHLY and CDR2 FYNNEI. In DNA, the CDR3 is TGTGCCAACAGTGTCCGCAGGGTGGACTATGGCTACACCTTC. Translating it yields CANSVRRVDYGYTF.

This sequence joins TRBV5-4 and TRBJ1-1, with 8 nucleotides matching TRBD1. The CDR3 covers 17 residues. Germline values: CDR1 SGHNT, CDR2 YYREEE (reference sequence). V shed 0 bases and J 4 bases; nucleotides not matched to a gene: 11. CDR3 nucleotides: TGTGCCAGCAGCTTGGGTAGGACAGGGTCGCTTGTCACTGAAGCTTTCTTT. Translating it yields CASSLGRTGSLVTEAFF.

The chain is built from TRBV24-1 and TRBJ2-1; 7 nucleotides match TRBD2. The CDR3 has 15 amino acids. The ends lost 1 base at V and 5 bases at J; junction bases unmatched: 4. The germline V gene encodes CDR1 KGHDR and CDR2 SFDVKD. The CDR3 sequence is CATSDFSSGNNEQFF. CDR3 in DNA: TGTGCCACCAGTGATTTTTCTAGCGGCAACAATGAGCAGTTCTTC.

The chain couples TRBV7-6 to TRBJ2-2; 12 nucleotides line up with TRBD2. CDR3 size: 16 residues. Germline-derived CDR1 and CDR2 are SGHVS and FNYEAQ. Trimming at V came to 0 bases and at J to 6 bases, leaving 2 bases not matched to a gene. CDR3 sequence: CASSLARTSGAGELFF. The CDR3, as DNA: TGTGCCAGCAGCTTAGCGCGGACTAGCGGGGCCGGGGAGCTGTTTTTT.

This clone came up once. The chain uses TRBV9 and TRBJ2-3; D is possibly TRBD2 (6 bases). Trimming took off 4 bases at V and 1 base at J, with 16 bases between the two ends. Germline CDR1 SGDLS, CDR2 YYNGEE. This CDR3 contains 16 residues. The CDR3 spells CASSPGVLGGTDTQYF. The DNA for the CDR3 is TGTGCCAGCAGCCCGGGAGTATTGGGGGGCACAGATACGCAGTATTTT.

This clone has just a few counts. The chain carries TRBV2 and TRBJ1-1, with unresolved D. The CDR3 contains 13 residues. V was shortened by 8 bases and J by 0 bases, with 10 bases between the two germline ends. Per germline, CDR1 SNHLY and CDR2 FYNNEI. The CDR3 spells CASSVGVNTEAFF. CDR3 in DNA: TGTGCCAGCTCCGTCGGGGTGAACACTGAAGCTTTCTTT.

J is TRBJ1-1 and V is TRBV14; 8 bases line up with TRBD1. Losses at the gene ends were 4 bases for V and 5 bases for J; bases not matched to a gene: 6. Germline V CDR1 and CDR2: SGHDN, FVKESK. The CDR3 has 14 residues. The CDR3 region is CASSLGTGGTEAFF. Here the CDR3 DNA reads TGTGCCAGCAGCCTTGGAACAGGGGGTACTGAAGCTTTCTTT.

This clone was recorded only once. The chain is built from TRBV6-5 and TRBJ1-3, with a weak D call TRBD1 (5 bases). There are 16 residues in the CDR3. Per germline, CDR1 MNHEY and CDR2 SVGAGI. V gave up 2 bases and J gave up 0 bases, with 11 bases separating them. The CDR3 DNA reads TGTGCCAGCAGTTACCCCGGGGGGTCCTCTGGAAACACCATATATTTT. Amino acids: CASSYPGGSSGNTIYF.